Listed here is a single T cell receptor (beta chain). No cognate antigen has been identified for it. The sample holds no much larger clone one base away, and base qualities are not on file. The source of the sample is a study of T cell changes during pregnancy in multiple sclerosis (dated by TCRdb to between 2018 and 2021). General notes on the study: Changes in the T cell repertoire over the course of pregnancy were examined in this study in women with multiple sclerosis.

The junction shows trimming of 0 bases on V and 7 bases on J, plus 17 bases between the germline ends. The CDR3 holds 15 amino acids from the cysteine to the phenylalanine. Only the CDR3 DNA is retained, 45 bases long and in frame from the first base. The germline V gene supplies CDR1 SGHTS and CDR2 YDEGEE. Preparation of the library involved the immunoSEQ multiplex PCR assay. In its TCRdb copy, this immuneACCESS table keeps in-frame sequences only and misses some clones. Where compared with another copy, unresolved V genes explain less than half of these, and the others have no known cause. This sample gives approximately 52,000 clones in total; 85% to 95% of them show up just once. In total, the top ten clones hold approximately 0.91% of the sample.

The sequence links TRBV5-8 to TRBJ2-7, and the D gene may be TRBD1, 6 bases matching. The sequence was collected from a female donor in good health, enrolled as a control in a pregnancy study. Sequencing was performed on CD4+ T cells from peripheral blood mononuclear cells, taken in the second trimester of pregnancy. The CDR3 region: CASSLELQGMGEQYF. DNA sequence: TGTGCCAGCAGCTTGGAATTACAGGGTATGGGGGAGCAGTACTTC.